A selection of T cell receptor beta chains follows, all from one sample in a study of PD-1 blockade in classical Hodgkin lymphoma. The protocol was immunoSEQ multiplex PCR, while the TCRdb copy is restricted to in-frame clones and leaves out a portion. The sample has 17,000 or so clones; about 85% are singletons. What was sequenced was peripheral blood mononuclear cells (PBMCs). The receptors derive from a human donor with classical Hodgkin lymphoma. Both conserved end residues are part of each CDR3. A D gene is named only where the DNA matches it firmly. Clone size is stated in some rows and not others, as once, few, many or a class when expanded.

DNA: TGTGCCAGCAGCATACGTCCCGGTGAGGGCCCCACCTACAATGAGCAGTTCTTC
CDR3: CASSIRPGEGPTYNEQFF
size: -
D: -
J: TRBJ2-1
V: TRBV11-2

DNA: TGTGCCAGCAGCCAATCAGCGCTAGCTAATGAAAAACTGTTTTTT
CDR3: CASSQSALANEKLFF
size: -
D: -
J: TRBJ1-4
V: TRBV16

DNA: TGTGCCAGCAGTTTATTGGATGAAAAACTGTTTTTT
CDR3: CASSLLDEKLFF
size: -
D: -
J: TRBJ1-4
V: TRBV28

DNA: TGCGCCAGCAGCTTATCCTCGTCCATGAACACTGAAGCTTTCTTT
CDR3: CASSLSSSMNTEAFF
size: -
D: -
J: TRBJ1-1
V: TRBV5-1

DNA: TGTGCCAGCAGCCTGGGCTCCACCTACGAGCAGTACTTC
CDR3: CASSLGSTYEQYF
size: -
D: -
J: TRBJ2-7
V: TRBV14

DNA: TGTGCCAGCAGCCCTGAGACAGGGCGCGGCTATGGCTACACCTTC
CDR3: CASSPETGRGYGYTF
size: -
D: TRBD1
J: TRBJ1-2
V: TRBV7-2

DNA: TGTGCCAGCAGTTTGGAAGGCGGTTCTACCACCTACGAGCAGTACTTC
CDR3: CASSLEGGSTTYEQYF
size: -
D: -
J: TRBJ2-7
V: TRBV28

DNA: TGTGCCAGCAGCTTAAGACAGGGCAATCAGCCCCAGCATTTT
CDR3: CASSLRQGNQPQHF
size: -
D: -
J: TRBJ1-5
V: TRBV7-8

DNA: TGTGCCAGCAGCCAAGCCGAGGGGACGCCTAAAGAGACCCAGTACTTC
CDR3: CASSQAEGTPKETQYF
size: -
D: -
J: TRBJ2-5
V: TRBV4-2

DNA: TGTGCCAGCAGCCCCCGAGGGGGGTTCAGTGAAAAACTGTTTTTT
CDR3: CASSPRGGFSEKLFF
size: -
D: -
J: TRBJ1-4
V: TRBV7-8

DNA: TGTGCCAGCAGCTTGAATCAGAACGAGCAGTACTTC
CDR3: CASSLNQNEQYF
size: -
D: -
J: TRBJ2-7
V: TRBV5-5

DNA: TGTGCCAGCAGCAAAGGGACAGGGGGCCTCTATGGCTACACCTTC
CDR3: CASSKGTGGLYGYTF
size: -
D: TRBD1
J: TRBJ1-2
V: TRBV5-4

DNA: TGTGCCAGTTGGGGGACCGGGACAGGGTATCGCACTGAAGCTTTCTTT
CDR3: CASWGTGTGYRTEAFF
size: -
D: TRBD1
J: TRBJ1-1
V: TRBV19

DNA: TGTGCCAGCAGCTTATCCCCCCTGGGCGGGATTAGCACAGATACGCAGTATTTT
CDR3: CASSLSPLGGISTDTQYF
size: -
D: -
J: TRBJ2-3
V: TRBV7-7

DNA: TGTGCCAGCTCATCGGGACAGGGGGCTCTCTATGGCTACACCTTC
CDR3: CASSSGQGALYGYTF
size: -
D: TRBD1
J: TRBJ1-2
V: TRBV18

DNA: TGCGCCAGCAGCCAAGCACTAGCGCCCTACAATGAGCAGTTCTTC
CDR3: CASSQALAPYNEQFF
size: -
D: TRBD2
J: TRBJ2-1
V: TRBV4-3

DNA: TGTGCCAGCAATGGGGACAGGGTGTATGAGCAGTTCTTC
CDR3: CASNGDRVYEQFF
size: -
D: TRBD1
J: TRBJ2-1
V: TRBV6-1

DNA: TGTGCCAGCAGGTCAGGGGGCCCCGGAAACACCATATATTTT
CDR3: CASRSGGPGNTIYF
size: -
D: TRBD1
J: TRBJ1-3
V: TRBV6-5

DNA: TGTGCCACCAACAGTGACAGGGGAATTCAGCCCCAGCATTTT
CDR3: CATNSDRGIQPQHF
size: -
D: TRBD1
J: TRBJ1-5
V: TRBV10-3

DNA: TGTGCCAGCAGTTTATATCGGAGATCTAGCACAGATACGCAGTATTTT
CDR3: CASSLYRRSSTDTQYF
size: -
D: -
J: TRBJ2-3
V: TRBV28

DNA: TGTGCCAGCAGACTAGCGGAGAACACCGGGGAGCTGTTTTTT
CDR3: CASRLAENTGELFF
size: few
D: TRBD2
J: TRBJ2-2
V: TRBV6-4

DNA: TGTGCCAGCAGCTCTAGAGTAGGGGGTCGGGGGATGAACACTGAAGCTTTCTTT
CDR3: CASSSRVGGRGMNTEAFF
size: -
D: -
J: TRBJ1-1
V: TRBV7-6

DNA: TGTGCCAGCAGCCCCCAGGGGGGCCCAAATGAAAAACTGTTTTTT
CDR3: CASSPQGGPNEKLFF
size: -
D: TRBD1
J: TRBJ1-4
V: TRBV7-2

DNA: TGTGCCAGCAGATCAGCACTGACCTCCTCCTACAATGAGCAGTTCTTC
CDR3: CASRSALTSSYNEQFF
size: -
D: -
J: TRBJ2-1
V: TRBV5-4

DNA: TGTGCCAGCAGCTTACGCGGGACAGTAAACATCTACGAGCAGTACTTC
CDR3: CASSLRGTVNIYEQYF
size: -
D: -
J: TRBJ2-7
V: TRBV7-6

DNA: TGCAGCGTTGAAGGGAGTGGGGGAGTTTGGGAGACCCAGTACTTC
CDR3: CSVEGSGGVWETQYF
size: -
D: -
J: TRBJ2-5
V: TRBV29-1

DNA: TGTGCCAGTAGTATTGAGGGTTCGACCCAGTACTTC
CDR3: CASSIEGSTQYF
size: -
D: -
J: TRBJ2-5
V: TRBV19

DNA: TGTGCCAGCAGTGAGGGACAGGGTTTCACAGATACGCAGTATTTT
CDR3: CASSEGQGFTDTQYF
size: -
D: TRBD1
J: TRBJ2-3
V: TRBV2

DNA: TGTGCCAGCAGTTTAAGGGGACTAGCAAGGTACGAGCAGTACTTC
CDR3: CASSLRGLARYEQYF
size: once
D: TRBD2
J: TRBJ2-7
V: TRBV28

DNA: TGTGCCAGCAGTGGGTCTTCCGGGACAGGCTCTTACGAGCAGTACTTC
CDR3: CASSGSSGTGSYEQYF
size: once
D: TRBD1
J: TRBJ2-7
V: TRBV6-1

DNA: TGTGCCAGCACCCTCAGGGGTGTCTACGAGCAGTACTTC
CDR3: CASTLRGVYEQYF
size: -
D: -
J: TRBJ2-7
V: TRBV6-1

DNA: TGTGCCAGCTCACTCTCCGTTAAAGCGACTGAAGCTTTCTTT
CDR3: CASSLSVKATEAFF
size: -
D: -
J: TRBJ1-1
V: TRBV18

DNA: TGTGCCAGTAGCGGGTCCTGGTCGGATACGCAGTATTTT
CDR3: CASSGSWSDTQYF
size: -
D: -
J: TRBJ2-3
V: TRBV19

DNA: TGTGCCAGCAGCGCCGAAGGGACCTACAATGAGCAGTTCTTC
CDR3: CASSAEGTYNEQFF
size: -
D: -
J: TRBJ2-1
V: TRBV11-3

DNA: TGCGCCAGCAGCTTGGTTGTAGTCAATGAGCAGTTCTTC
CDR3: CASSLVVVNEQFF
size: -
D: -
J: TRBJ2-1
V: TRBV5-1

DNA: TGTGCCAGCATCCCTCGTGGGGTTCTCACAGATACGCAGTATTTT
CDR3: CASIPRGVLTDTQYF
size: -
D: -
J: TRBJ2-3
V: TRBV28

DNA: TGTGCCAGCAGCTTAGTTGGGGGGACAGGATTCACCGGGGAGCTGTTTTTT
CDR3: CASSLVGGTGFTGELFF
size: -
D: TRBD1
J: TRBJ2-2
V: TRBV7-9

DNA: TGTGCCAGTAGTATAGCGGTCGGGACTGGACTAAATGAGCAGTTCTTC
CDR3: CASSIAVGTGLNEQFF
size: -
D: -
J: TRBJ2-1
V: TRBV19

DNA: TGTGCCAGCAGCGCCCAGAGTGGTCTTTACTCCTACGAGCAGTACTTC
CDR3: CASSAQSGLYSYEQYF
size: -
D: -
J: TRBJ2-7
V: TRBV5-4

DNA: TGTGCCAGCCGATTGACAGAGGGCTTAGGCTACACCTTC
CDR3: CASRLTEGLGYTF
size: -
D: -
J: TRBJ1-2
V: TRBV27

DNA: TGTGCCTGGAGGTCGGGAGAGACCCAGTACTTC
CDR3: CAWRSGETQYF
size: -
D: -
J: TRBJ2-5
V: TRBV30

DNA: TGTGCCACCAGCAGAGATCCGGGAGGGGCCTACGAGCAGTACTTC
CDR3: CATSRDPGGAYEQYF
size: -
D: TRBD2
J: TRBJ2-7
V: TRBV15

DNA: TGTGCCAGCAGCCACGACAGGAGCTATGGCTACACCTTC
CDR3: CASSHDRSYGYTF
size: -
D: -
J: TRBJ1-2
V: TRBV14

DNA: TGTGCCAGCAGTGCCCCCGGACTAGCGGTAGAGGCAGATACGCAGTATTTT
CDR3: CASSAPGLAVEADTQYF
size: once
D: TRBD2
J: TRBJ2-3
V: TRBV2

DNA: TGTGCCAGCAGCTTTTTCGGGACGGGTTACAATGAGCAGTTCTTC
CDR3: CASSFFGTGYNEQFF
size: -
D: -
J: TRBJ2-1
V: TRBV7-2

DNA: TGTGCCAGCAGTGGGGTCAGGAGGACCACTGAAGCTTTCTTT
CDR3: CASSGVRRTTEAFF
size: -
D: -
J: TRBJ1-1
V: TRBV6-5